One and the same sample provided the 10 T cell receptor beta chains below, sequenced in a study of beta chain features in type 1 diabetes. The whole isolated RNA underwent reverse transcription, so sequencing captured expressed TCRB transcripts. The method was immunoSEQ multiplex PCR; TCRdb's version includes in-frame clones alone and lacks a portion of them. This sample has around 290,000 clones, with under 8.5% found just once. Sequenced input: central memory CD4+ T cells from blood. These receptors were collected from a woman under 30 in good health.

This clone was counted between two and nine times. The CDR3 region has the DNA TGTGCCAGTAGCGTGAACTGGGACTACGAGCAGTACTTC. Translated, it gives CASSVNWDYEQYF. The V gene is TRBV19, the J gene TRBJ2-7; D is unclear. Germline V gives CDR1 LNHDA, CDR2 SQIVND (reference sequence). V shed 6 bases and J shed 3 bases, with 12 bases lying between them. The CDR3 spans 13 residues.

The sample holds many counts of this clone. V usage is TRBV2 and J usage is TRBJ2-7; 11 positions agree with TRBD2. This CDR3 comprises 14 residues. The germline V gene encodes CDR1 SNHLY and CDR2 FYNNEI. J gave up 1 base and V 6 bases, and 2 bases lay outside the gene matches. The CDR3 DNA follows: TGTGCCAGCAGATTAGCGGGGGGGTCCTACGAGCAGTACGTC. Translating it yields CASRLAGGSYEQYV.

This chain joins TRBV5-1 and TRBJ2-6; 9 nucleotides align to TRBD1. The V segment lost 4 bases and the J segment 3 bases; nucleotides outside the gene matches: 20. Germline CDR1 and CDR2: SGHRS and YFSETQ. This CDR3 is built from 21 residues. For the CDR3, the DNA is TGCGCCAGCAGCCAGAGGGGGAATCCGGGACAGGGAAATTTTGGGGCCAACGTCCTGACTTTC. Translating it yields CASSQRGNPGQGNFGANVLTF.

This chain joins TRBV11-1 and TRBJ2-5; perhaps D is TRBD1 or TRBD2 (5 bases each). In germline, CDR1 is SGHAT, CDR2 FQDESV (reference sequence). This CDR3 has 16 residues. The V and J ends lost 2 bases and 4 bases respectively, with 17 bases between them. DNA for the CDR3: TGTGCCAGCAGCTTATGGGGACCCGAATTGGGAGAGACCCAGTACTTC. Encoded protein: CASSLWGPELGETQYF.

This rearrangement joins TRBV4-3 to TRBJ2-1, with D possibly being TRBD2 (5 bases). Germline CDR1 and CDR2: LGHNA and YSLEER. Trimming took 1 base from V and 4 from J, leaving 11 bases between them. The CDR3 has 15 amino acids. This CDR3 is CASSQGGELYNEQFF. The CDR3 DNA follows: TGCGCCAGCAGCCAAGGGGGAGAATTATACAATGAGCAGTTCTTC.

This clone occurred a few times. CDR3 protein: CASSSAGTRFEAFF. CDR3 bases: TGTGCCAGCAGTTCAGCCGGGACGAGGTTCGAAGCTTTCTTT. The chain is built from TRBV28 and TRBJ1-1; tentatively, D is TRBD1 (5 bases). Germline lookup yields CDR1 MDHEN and CDR2 SYDVKM. Trimming cost V 4 bases and J 8 bases, with 17 bases left between them. This CDR3 region has 14 residues.

The CDR3 loop is CASKQGRANYGYTF. In DNA form, the CDR3 reads TGTGCCAGTAAGCAGGGCAGAGCTAACTATGGCTACACCTTC. The chain is built from TRBV19 and TRBJ1-2; maybe TRBD1 (5 bases). V lost 7 bases and J 0 bases, leaving 12 bases between the germline ends. CDR1 and CDR2 from the germline V gene are LNHDA and SQIVND (reference sequence). CDR3 length: 14 residues.

This chain uses TRBV13 with TRBJ1-2; tentative D call: TRBD1 (5 bases). CDR3 length: 14 amino acids. Trimming removed 0 bases at V and 4 bases at J, with 9 bases between. In germline, CDR1 is PRHDT, CDR2 FYEKMQ (reference sequence). The CDR3 DNA is TGTGCCAGCAGCTTAGGGGGACGCCGCTATGGCTACACCTTC. It specifies CASSLGGRRYGYTF. Complete variable domain (other parts from reference TRBV13 and TRBJ1-2): AAGVIQSPRHLIKEKRETATLKCYPIPRHDTVYWYQQGPGQDPQFLISFYEKMQSDKGSIPDRFSAQQFSDYHSELNMSSLELGDSALYFCASSLGGRRYGYTFGSGTRLTVV.

This clone has just one count. The chain couples TRBV2 to TRBJ2-3, with TRBD1 matching over 7 bases. Germline V CDR1 and CDR2: SNHLY, FYNNEI. The CDR3 totals 17 residues. V shed 5 bases, J shed 0 bases, and the junction held 11 bases outside the gene matches. CDR3 region: CASSRTGTTTSTDTQYF. CDR3 coding DNA: TGTGCCAGCAGTAGGACAGGTACTACTACTAGCACAGATACGCAGTATTTT. The full variable domain, completed using reference TRBV2 and TRBJ2-3, is EPEVTQTPSHQVTQMGQEVILRCVPISNHLYFYWYRQILGQKVEFLVSFYNNEISEKSEIFDDQFSVERPDGSNFTLKIRSTKLEDSAMYFCASSRTGTTTSTDTQYFGPGTRLTVL.

This rearrangement joins TRBV6-5 to TRBJ2-4; D not certain. CDR3 length: 11 residues. Germline loops: CDR1 MNHEY, CDR2 SVGAGI. V was shortened by 6 bases and J by 4 bases, with 4 bases between the two germline ends. CDR3 loop: CASRQKNIQYF. The DNA for the CDR3 is TGTGCCAGCAGACAAAAAAACATTCAGTACTTC.